This T cell receptor (beta chain) came from a study of cytomegalovirus exposure and HLA in healthy donors. Study information: The 90 to 150 validation repertoires used the same platform as the 666 first-cohort repertoires, a later analysis reported.

This clone has just one count. Its target is unknown. There are 13 residues in the CDR3. CDR1 and CDR2 (germline): MNHEY, SMNVEV (reference sequence). Trimming removed 4 bases at V and 9 bases at J, with 15 bases between. This table comes from immunoSEQ multiplex PCR, and its TCRdb copy is limited to in-frame clones, with some not included. The sample has about 120,000 clones, over 75% seen once; the top ten hold around 1.9%. Study-wide results and caveats: In vitro experiments confirmed that three CMV-associated chains were specific for CMV antigens. The classifier reportedly diagnosed cytomegalovirus status with high specificity and sensitivity. Later, an analysis found that TCR clusters from the first cohort tended to co-occur in the 120 or so validation repertoires.

The gene calls are TRBV27 and TRBJ1-2, with a tentative D call TRBD1 (5 bases). The specimen sequenced was PBMCs. This clonotype was sampled from a woman in her thirties in good health and CMV-seronegative. This CDR3 is CASSSITGLSYTF. DNA for the CDR3: TGTGCCAGCAGTTCAATAACAGGACTAAGCTACACCTTC.